The rows below give T cell receptor beta chains drawn from one sample of a study of early T cells in non-severe SARS-CoV-2 infection. MiXCR, run by TCRdb on the 5' RACE reads, gives a single entry per CDR3 protein. This sample yields more than 50,000 distinct CDR3 sequences, of which less than 15% are seen a single time; approximately 8.5% belongs to the top ten. The sample in question was whole blood, obtained at baseline. These receptors were obtained from an adult who was a healthcare worker with PCR-confirmed SARS-CoV-2 infection or an uninfected control (not recorded which). CDR3s include the opening cysteine and the closing phenylalanine or tryptophan. The order of the fields is CDR3 protein, CDR3 DNA, D gene, V gene, clone size, J gene. D genes are given only for firm matches. Only part of the rows carry a size: once, few, many, or a class if the clone is expanded.

CDR3aa: CASSLQTGTGAVYGYTF; CDR3nt: TGTGCCAGCAGTTTACAAACCGGGACAGGGGCCGTCTATGGCTACACCTTC; d_gene: TRBD1; v_gene: TRBV28; abundance: many; j_gene: TRBJ1-2
CDR3aa: CASSQVESVLSYEQYF; CDR3nt: TGCGCCAGCAGCCAAGTAGAGTCAGTATTATCCTACGAGCAGTACTTC; d_gene: NA; v_gene: TRBV4-1; abundance: NA; j_gene: TRBJ2-7
CDR3aa: CASSQGALGPREQYF; CDR3nt: TGCGCCAGCAGCCAAGGGGCATTAGGGCCCCGCGAGCAGTACTTC; d_gene: NA; v_gene: TRBV4-1; abundance: many; j_gene: TRBJ2-7
CDR3aa: CASSYSGTPSSGNTIYF; CDR3nt: TGTGCCAGCAGTTACTCGGGCACTCCTAGCTCTGGAAACACCATATATTTT; d_gene: NA; v_gene: TRBV6-5; abundance: many; j_gene: TRBJ1-3
CDR3aa: CSARRTSGAQETQYF; CDR3nt: TGCAGTGCTAGAAGGACTAGCGGGGCCCAAGAGACCCAGTACTTC; d_gene: TRBD2; v_gene: TRBV20-1; abundance: NA; j_gene: TRBJ2-5
CDR3aa: CASSFGSGSAIQNEQFF; CDR3nt: TGTGCCAGCAGCTTCGGTAGCGGGAGCGCGATCCAGAATGAGCAGTTCTTC; d_gene: TRBD2; v_gene: TRBV7-3; abundance: many; j_gene: TRBJ2-1
CDR3aa: CASGFAGGAYEQYF; CDR3nt: TGTGCTAGTGGTTTCGCCGGGGGGGCCTACGAGCAGTACTTC; d_gene: TRBD2; v_gene: TRBV12-5; abundance: few; j_gene: TRBJ2-7
CDR3aa: CSAPLHQETQYF; CDR3nt: TGCAGTGCCCCACTTCACCAAGAGACCCAGTACTTC; d_gene: NA; v_gene: TRBV20-1; abundance: NA; j_gene: TRBJ2-5
CDR3aa: CASSTGGTTNEKLFF; CDR3nt: TGTGCCAGTAGTACGGGGGGGACAACTAATGAAAAACTGTTTTTT; d_gene: NA; v_gene: TRBV19; abundance: NA; j_gene: TRBJ1-4
CDR3aa: CASRPTVQETQYF; CDR3nt: TGTGCCAGCAGGCCTACAGTACAAGAGACCCAGTACTTC; d_gene: NA; v_gene: TRBV28; abundance: once; j_gene: TRBJ2-5
CDR3aa: CASSSRLAGVGEQLF; CDR3nt: TGTGCCAGCAGCTCCCGACTAGCGGGAGTCGGGGAGCAGCTCTTC; d_gene: TRBD2; v_gene: TRBV7-3; abundance: NA; j_gene: TRBJ2-1
CDR3aa: CASSVGGGDQETQYF; CDR3nt: TGTGCCAGCAGCGTAGGGGGAGGGGACCAAGAGACCCAGTACTTC; d_gene: TRBD2; v_gene: TRBV9; abundance: few; j_gene: TRBJ2-5
CDR3aa: CATSTGNYEQYF; CDR3nt: TGTGCCACCTCGACAGGAAACTACGAGCAGTACTTC; d_gene: NA; v_gene: TRBV6-6; abundance: few; j_gene: TRBJ2-7
CDR3aa: CASSFRNQPQHF; CDR3nt: TGTGCCAGCAGCTTCCGAAATCAGCCCCAGCATTTT; d_gene: NA; v_gene: TRBV7-9; abundance: few; j_gene: TRBJ1-5
CDR3aa: CASSPGLADTDTQYF; CDR3nt: TGTGCCAGCAGCCCGGGACTAGCGGACACAGATACGCAGTATTTT; d_gene: TRBD2; v_gene: TRBV7-9; abundance: many; j_gene: TRBJ2-3
CDR3aa: CASNNPGNNEQFF; CDR3nt: TGTGCCAGCAACAATCCCGGGAACAATGAGCAGTTCTTC; d_gene: NA; v_gene: TRBV7-8; abundance: many; j_gene: TRBJ2-1
CDR3aa: CASSLRSSYNEQFF; CDR3nt: TGTGCCAGCAGCTTAAGGAGCTCCTACAATGAGCAGTTCTTC; d_gene: NA; v_gene: TRBV11-2; abundance: few; j_gene: TRBJ2-1
CDR3aa: CASSVEPTQYNEQFF; CDR3nt: TGTGCCAGCAGCGTAGAACCAACCCAGTACAATGAGCAGTTCTTC; d_gene: NA; v_gene: TRBV9; abundance: NA; j_gene: TRBJ2-1
CDR3aa: CASSTGGNSPLHF; CDR3nt: TGTGCCAGCAGTACAGGGGGCAATTCACCCCTCCACTTT; d_gene: TRBD1; v_gene: TRBV27; abundance: NA; j_gene: TRBJ1-6
CDR3aa: CASSLDFKNIQYF; CDR3nt: TGTGCCAGCAGCTTAGACTTCAAAAACATTCAGTACTTC; d_gene: NA; v_gene: TRBV11-3; abundance: many; j_gene: TRBJ2-4
CDR3aa: CSARAGAGNQPQHF; CDR3nt: TGCAGTGCTAGAGCGGGGGCGGGCAATCAGCCCCAGCATTTT; d_gene: NA; v_gene: TRBV20-1; abundance: NA; j_gene: TRBJ1-5
CDR3aa: CASSPEWGDTEAFF; CDR3nt: TGTGCCAGCTCTCCCGAGTGGGGTGATACTGAAGCTTTCTTT; d_gene: NA; v_gene: TRBV18; abundance: NA; j_gene: TRBJ1-1
CDR3aa: CSASLAGGVFPFYNEQFF; CDR3nt: TGCAGTGCTAGTCTAGCGGGAGGGGTATTTCCCTTTTACAATGAGCAGTTCTTC; d_gene: TRBD2; v_gene: TRBV20-1; abundance: NA; j_gene: TRBJ2-1
CDR3aa: CASSLSTSGTYEQYF; CDR3nt: TGTGCCAGCAGTTTATCTACTAGCGGAACCTACGAGCAGTACTTC; d_gene: TRBD2; v_gene: TRBV27; abundance: few; j_gene: TRBJ2-7
CDR3aa: CASSEARTGVGYTF; CDR3nt: TGTGCCAGCAGTGAAGCTAGGACAGGGGTAGGCTACACCTTC; d_gene: TRBD1; v_gene: TRBV2; abundance: NA; j_gene: TRBJ1-2
CDR3aa: CASTNGGSNQPQHF; CDR3nt: TGTGCCAGCACCAACGGGGGAAGCAATCAGCCCCAGCATTTT; d_gene: NA; v_gene: TRBV12-3/TRBV12-4; abundance: NA; j_gene: TRBJ1-5
CDR3aa: CASRDGGGANVYGYTF; CDR3nt: TGTGCCAGCAGAGACGGCGGAGGGGCGAATGTTTATGGCTACACCTTC; d_gene: NA; v_gene: TRBV6-6; abundance: few; j_gene: TRBJ1-2
CDR3aa: CASSLEREGLDEQFF; CDR3nt: TGTGCCAGCAGCCTCGAGCGGGAGGGCCTCGATGAGCAGTTCTTC; d_gene: TRBD2; v_gene: TRBV11-3; abundance: NA; j_gene: TRBJ2-1
CDR3aa: CASSLRRPGTALLAKNIQYF; CDR3nt: TGTGCCAGCAGTCTCCGCCGCCCCGGGACAGCCTTACTAGCCAAAAACATTCAGTACTTC; d_gene: TRBD1; v_gene: TRBV27; abundance: few; j_gene: TRBJ2-4
CDR3aa: CATSKGLAGSYNEQFF; CDR3nt: TGTGCCACTAGTAAAGGACTAGCGGGATCCTACAATGAGCAGTTCTTC; d_gene: TRBD2; v_gene: TRBV19; abundance: few; j_gene: TRBJ2-1
CDR3aa: CSAGGQGAEQYF; CDR3nt: TGCAGCGCCGGCGGACAGGGGGCCGAGCAGTACTTC; d_gene: TRBD1; v_gene: TRBV29-1; abundance: NA; j_gene: TRBJ2-7
CDR3aa: CASSLNGGPRFDEQFF; CDR3nt: TGTGCCAGCAGCTTAAATGGGGGACCTCGTTTTGATGAGCAGTTCTTC; d_gene: NA; v_gene: TRBV7-3; abundance: few; j_gene: TRBJ2-1
CDR3aa: CASSLGVGSFGSPLHF; CDR3nt: TGTGCCAGCAGCTTAGGCGTGGGGAGCTTCGGTTCACCCCTCCACTTT; d_gene: NA; v_gene: TRBV13; abundance: few; j_gene: TRBJ1-6
CDR3aa: CASSATWSNEKLFF; CDR3nt: TGTGCCAGCAGCGCCACATGGTCCAATGAAAAACTGTTTTTT; d_gene: NA; v_gene: TRBV7-8; abundance: NA; j_gene: TRBJ1-4
CDR3aa: CASSLGSSGSYNEQFF; CDR3nt: TGCGCCAGCAGCTTGGGTAGTAGCGGGTCCTACAATGAGCAGTTCTTC; d_gene: TRBD2; v_gene: TRBV5-1; abundance: many; j_gene: TRBJ2-1
CDR3aa: CSVWTANYGYTF; CDR3nt: TGCAGCGTCTGGACAGCTAACTATGGCTACACCTTC; d_gene: NA; v_gene: TRBV29-1; abundance: many; j_gene: TRBJ1-2
CDR3aa: CASSYSGVNYGYTF; CDR3nt: TGTGCCAGCAGTTACTCTGGGGTAAACTATGGCTACACCTTC; d_gene: NA; v_gene: TRBV6-5; abundance: NA; j_gene: TRBJ1-2
CDR3aa: CASRSQGALEKLFF; CDR3nt: TGTGCCAGCAGGTCTCAGGGGGCGTTGGAAAAACTGTTTTTT; d_gene: TRBD1; v_gene: TRBV6-2/TRBV6-3; abundance: few; j_gene: TRBJ1-4
CDR3aa: CSARRQGRETQYF; CDR3nt: TGCAGTGCTAGAAGGCAGGGCAGGGAGACCCAGTACTTC; d_gene: NA; v_gene: TRBV20-1; abundance: NA; j_gene: TRBJ2-5
CDR3aa: CASSLMVWTSGGYTDTQYF; CDR3nt: TGTGCCAGCAGTTTAATGGTCTGGACTAGCGGGGGGTACACAGATACGCAGTATTTT; d_gene: TRBD2; v_gene: TRBV27; abundance: NA; j_gene: TRBJ2-3
CDR3aa: CASRPTGGRQPQHF; CDR3nt: TGTGCCAGCAGGCCCACAGGGGGCAGACAGCCCCAGCATTTT; d_gene: TRBD1; v_gene: TRBV6-1; abundance: NA; j_gene: TRBJ1-5
CDR3aa: CASSPLGRRPYEQYF; CDR3nt: TGTGCCAGCAGCCCTCTAGGGCGGAGACCCTACGAGCAGTACTTC; d_gene: NA; v_gene: TRBV11-3; abundance: NA; j_gene: TRBJ2-7
CDR3aa: CSVEALPIRGEQYF; CDR3nt: TGCAGCGTTGAAGCCTTACCGATACGGGGAGAGCAGTACTTC; d_gene: NA; v_gene: TRBV29-1; abundance: few; j_gene: TRBJ2-7
CDR3aa: CASSVGGSSSYEQYF; CDR3nt: TGTGCCAGCAGCGTCGGGGGGTCGAGCTCCTACGAGCAGTACTTC; d_gene: TRBD2; v_gene: TRBV7-3; abundance: few; j_gene: TRBJ2-7
CDR3aa: CASSYSSGADTQYF; CDR3nt: TGTGCCAGCAGTTACTCTTCAGGGGCAGATACGCAGTATTTT; d_gene: NA; v_gene: TRBV6-5; abundance: NA; j_gene: TRBJ2-3
CDR3aa: CASTPSESQLFSDTQYF; CDR3nt: TGTGCCAGCACCCCCTCAGAGAGCCAGCTTTTTTCAGATACGCAGTATTTT; d_gene: NA; v_gene: TRBV6-1; abundance: NA; j_gene: TRBJ2-3
CDR3aa: CASSQGPLEQYF; CDR3nt: TGTGCCAGCAGCCAAGGCCCCCTCGAGCAGTACTTC; d_gene: NA; v_gene: TRBV14; abundance: NA; j_gene: TRBJ2-7
CDR3aa: CASRWGTVGAGKHEQFF; CDR3nt: TGTGCCAGCAGATGGGGGACAGTTGGGGCCGGGAAGCATGAGCAGTTCTTC; d_gene: TRBD1; v_gene: TRBV28; abundance: NA; j_gene: TRBJ2-1
CDR3aa: CASTHRLNTEVFF; CDR3nt: TGTGCCAGCACCCACAGGTTGAACACTGAAGTTTTCTTT; d_gene: NA; v_gene: TRBV5-4; abundance: NA; j_gene: TRBJ1-1
CDR3aa: CASSQDRWQVYGYTF; CDR3nt: TGTGCCAGCAGCCAAGATCGGTGGCAGGTCTATGGCTACACCTTC; d_gene: NA; v_gene: TRBV3-1; abundance: NA; j_gene: TRBJ1-2
CDR3aa: CASSLSGLAGGRQQYF; CDR3nt: TGTGCCAGCAGCTTATCGGGTCTAGCGGGGGGCCGGCAGCAGTACTTC; d_gene: TRBD2; v_gene: TRBV7-2; abundance: few; j_gene: TRBJ2-7
CDR3aa: CASSPSGGGGSPLHF; CDR3nt: TGTGCCAGCAGTCCCAGCGGGGGCGGGGGTTCACCCCTCCACTTT; d_gene: NA; v_gene: TRBV28; abundance: few; j_gene: TRBJ1-6
CDR3aa: CSARVDRENGYTF; CDR3nt: TGCAGTGCTAGAGTGGACAGGGAGAACGGCTACACCTTC; d_gene: TRBD1; v_gene: TRBV20-1; abundance: many; j_gene: TRBJ1-2
CDR3aa: CASSPDRGNQPQHF; CDR3nt: TGTGCCAGCAGTCCGGACAGGGGCAATCAGCCCCAGCATTTT; d_gene: TRBD1; v_gene: TRBV2; abundance: few; j_gene: TRBJ1-5
CDR3aa: CASSQEGVGANTEAFF; CDR3nt: TGTGCCAGCAGCCAAGAAGGAGTAGGAGCTAACACTGAAGCTTTCTTT; d_gene: NA; v_gene: TRBV3-1; abundance: few; j_gene: TRBJ1-1
CDR3aa: CASSPGTGLNEQFF; CDR3nt: TGTGCCAGCAGCCCGGGGACAGGGCTAAATGAGCAGTTCTTC; d_gene: TRBD1; v_gene: TRBV11-2; abundance: NA; j_gene: TRBJ2-1
CDR3aa: CASSPQGAGTEAFF; CDR3nt: TGTGCCAGCAGCCCCCAGGGGGCGGGCACTGAAGCTTTCTTT; d_gene: TRBD1; v_gene: TRBV14; abundance: few; j_gene: TRBJ1-1